What follows are 20 T cell receptor beta chains derived from one specimen sequenced in a study of blood T cell repertoires in COVID-19. Generated by immunoSEQ multiplex PCR, the TCRdb table keeps only in-frame clones and is missing some. The top ten clones hold about 9.5% of a sample with around 310,000 clones, about nine tenths of them seen once. The material sequenced was PBMCs or T cells enriched from blood (not recorded which). These receptors were taken from a woman aged 35 to 49 who had recovered from COVID-19.

The gene calls are TRBV28 and TRBJ1-1; D is unresolved. CDR3 length equals 12 residues. From germline, CDR1 is MDHEN and CDR2 SYDVKM. Trimming stripped 2 bases from V and 5 bases from J, with 6 bases between. The CDR3 bases are TGTGCCAGCAGTTTAGGTGAGACTGAAGCTTTCTTT. Protein product: CASSLGETEAFF.

This chain uses TRBV11-3 with TRBJ2-2; TRBD1 is a possible D gene (7 bases). The germline V and J ends were trimmed by 6 bases and 2 bases, with 13 bases remaining between them. Germline V gives CDR1 SGHNT, CDR2 YENEEA. CDR3 size: 15 residues. This chain's CDR3 is CASSRTGLNTGELFF. CDR3 nucleotide sequence: TGTGCCAGCAGTCGGACAGGACTAAACACCGGGGAGCTGTTTTTT.

This chain joins TRBV28 and TRBJ1-3; D is undetermined. Germline-derived CDR1 and CDR2 are MDHEN and SYDVKM. The germline V and J ends were trimmed by 6 bases and 0 bases, with 9 bases remaining between them. The CDR3 length is 14 residues. In nucleotides, the CDR3 is TGTGCCAGCAGCTTACTAGACTCTGGAAACACCATATATTTT. As protein: CASSLLDSGNTIYF.

This clone turned up a few times. J is TRBJ2-3 and V is TRBV4-3, with TRBD2 matching 8 bases. The CDR3 contains 17 residues. Germline V gene data show CDR1 as LGHNA and CDR2 as YSLEER. V was clipped by 1 base and J by 1 base; unmatched bases: 7. This CDR3 reads CASSQAGGPIGTDTQYF. The CDR3 bases are TGCGCCAGCAGCCAAGCGGGGGGGCCCATCGGCACAGATACGCAGTATTTT.

V is TRBV27 and J is TRBJ1-1; D remains unclear. This CDR3 is 14 amino acids long. Trimming left V 0 bases short and J 5 bases short, with 10 bases between. The germline V gene encodes CDR1 MNHEY and CDR2 SMNVEV (reference sequence). The DNA for the CDR3 is TGTGCCAGCAGTTTATCACGGGGAAGGACTGAAGCTTTCTTT. Translated, it gives CASSLSRGRTEAFF.

This clone was observed a handful of times. The chain links TRBV19 to TRBJ1-1; D is ambiguous. The CDR3 length is 13 residues. Germline CDR1 is LNHDA and CDR2 is SQIVND (reference sequence). The V gene lost 4 bases and the J gene lost 1 base, with 7 bases spanning the gap. The CDR3 is CASSRPQNTEAFF. In DNA form, the CDR3 reads TGTGCCAGTAGTAGGCCGCAGAACACTGAAGCTTTCTTT.

The CDR3 sequence is CASSVEGRAQETQYF. CDR3 coding DNA: TGTGCCAGCAGCGTAGAAGGCAGGGCCCAAGAGACCCAGTACTTC. V is TRBV9 and J is TRBJ2-5, with a possible D match to TRBD1 (5 bases). The germline CDR1 and CDR2 sequences are SGDLS and YYNGEE. The V end was cut by 0 bases, the J end by 1 base, with 10 bases between. The length of the CDR3 is 15 residues.

In this sample, this clone turned up a few times. The genes are TRBV4-2 and TRBJ2-7, with a weak D call TRBD1 (5 bases). V shed 3 bases and J shed 2 bases, with 11 bases lying between them. The length of the CDR3 is 14 residues. Germline CDR1 is LGHNA and CDR2 is YNFKEQ. CDR3 residues: CASSQRTLTYEQYF. DNA for the CDR3: TGTGCCAGCAGCCAGAGGACACTAACCTACGAGCAGTACTTC.

A remark on this clone: Germline is not matched at one junction end, which may reflect a read error. The chain recombines TRBV3-1 (or the pseudogene TRBV3-2) with TRBJ2-7, with TRBD2 matching over 10 bases. CDR1 is LGHDT and CDR2 is YNNKEL in the germline V gene (reference sequence). This CDR3 is 14 amino acids long. CDR3 amino acids: CASSQSGGGNRQNF. CDR3 in DNA: TGTGCCAGCAGTCAGAGCGGGGGGGGAAATCGCCAGAACTTC.

The V gene is TRBV19, the J gene TRBJ2-1, with 8 positions matching TRBD2. The germline gives CDR1 LNHDA, CDR2 SQIVND (reference sequence). V shed 4 bases and J 2 bases; nucleotides not matched to a gene: 1. The CDR3 is made up of 14 amino acids. The CDR3 protein is CASSTSGPYNEQFF. The CDR3 bases are TGTGCCAGTAGTACTAGCGGGCCCTACAATGAGCAGTTCTTC.

The V and J genes are TRBV20-1 and TRBJ2-3; D unclear. V was cut by 6 bases and J by 2 bases, with 3 bases left in between. CDR1 is DFQATT and CDR2 is SNEGSKA in the germline V gene (reference sequence). The CDR3 consists of 10 residues. The DNA of the CDR3 is TGCAGTGCAGCCACAGATACGCAGTATTTT. It translates to CSAATDTQYF.

This clone has a handful of counts. The chain recombines TRBV27 with TRBJ2-3; D is unresolved. The V end was cut by 5 bases, the J end by 4 bases, with 10 bases between. Germline V gene data show CDR1 as MNHEY and CDR2 as SMNVEV (reference sequence). The CDR3 is 13 residues long. The CDR3 reads CASSPPVPDTQYF. The DNA of the CDR3 is TGTGCCAGCAGTCCACCAGTGCCAGATACGCAGTATTTT.

This chain connects TRBV12-5 to TRBJ2-3, with unresolved D. V was cut by 11 bases and J by 5 bases, with 11 bases left in between. Germline-derived CDR1 and CDR2 are LGHNT and FRNRAP. The CDR3 covers 11 residues. The CDR3, as DNA: TGTGCTGCCGGGTTAAGAGATACGCAGTATTTT. Its protein is CAAGLRDTQYF. The complete variable domain, with remaining parts taken from reference TRBV12-5 and TRBJ2-3, reads DARVTQTPRHKVTEMGQEVTMRCQPILGHNTVFWYRQTMMQGLELLAYFRNRAPLDDSGMPKDRFSAEMPDATLATLKIQPSEPRDSAVYFCAAGLRDTQYFGPGTRLTVL.

The chain links TRBV19 to TRBJ1-6; no definite D call. The CDR3 runs 12 residues. From germline, CDR1 is LNHDA and CDR2 SQIVND (reference sequence). Trimming removed 3 bases at V and 13 bases at J, with 10 bases between. This chain's CDR3 is CASSMREEPLHF. The CDR3, as DNA: TGTGCCAGTAGTATGAGGGAAGAGCCCCTCCACTTT.

The chain employs TRBV9 and TRBJ2-2; TRBD1 matches at 8 bases. The CDR3 spans 14 residues. V shed 4 bases, J shed 4 bases, and the junction held 3 bases outside the gene matches. Germline V gives CDR1 SGDLS, CDR2 YYNGEE. The CDR3 DNA reads TGTGCCAGCAGCCAGGGGGCGACCACCGGGGAGCTGTTTTTT. Translation: CASSQGATTGELFF. The variable domain in full, with the rest retrieved from reference TRBV9 and TRBJ2-2, is DSGVTQTPKHLITATGQRVTLRCSPRSGDLSVYWYQQSLDQGLQFLIQYYNGEERAKGNILERFSAQQFPDLHSELNLSSLELGDSALYFCASSQGATTGELFFGEGSRLTVL.

The chain combines TRBV7-3 with TRBJ2-1; weak D call: TRBD1 (5 bases). In germline, CDR1 is SGHTA, CDR2 FQGTGA. V lost 1 base to trimming and J lost 7 bases, with 11 bases between them. The length of the CDR3 is 14 residues. Written as DNA, the CDR3 is TGTGCCAGCAGCTTAAACCTAGGGGTGAATGAGCAGTTCTTC. It encodes CASSLNLGVNEQFF.

The rearrangement joins TRBV5-4 to TRBJ1-2; TRBD1 aligns across 10 bases. CDR3 length: 15 amino acids. Trimming removed 3 bases from V and 3 bases from J; junction bases left unmatched: 5. Germline V gene lookup returns CDR1 SGHNT and CDR2 YYREEE (reference sequence). CDR3 DNA sequence: TGTGCCAGCAGCTCCCCGGACAGGGGGGACTATGGCTACACCTTC. It yields the protein CASSSPDRGDYGYTF.

The chain recombines TRBV10-3 with TRBJ2-1; 8 bases are a match to TRBD2. The CDR3 is 15 residues long. Per the germline V gene, CDR1 is ENHRY and CDR2 is SYGVKD. V dropped 0 bases and J dropped 6; count of bases not matched to a gene: 4. In DNA, the CDR3 is TGTGCCATCAGTGAGTCCGGGACTAGACTCAATGAGCAGTTCTTC. Its translation: CAISESGTRLNEQFF.

The chain carries TRBV30 and TRBJ1-5; maybe TRBD1 (6 bases). V lost 4 bases and J lost 4, with 11 bases in between. Germline CDR1 reads GTSNPN; CDR2 reads SVGIG (reference sequence). The CDR3 has 13 residues. CDR3 nucleotides: TGTGCCTGGAATACAGGGTTTAATCAGCCCCAGCATTTT. This gives the protein CAWNTGFNQPQHF.

The table lists this clone with a few counts. V and J are TRBV19 and TRBJ2-7, with unresolved D. Trimming cost V 3 bases and J 0 bases, with 9 bases left between them. CDR1 is LNHDA, CDR2 SQIVND, per germline (reference sequence). The CDR3 is 14 amino acids. CDR3 bases: TGTGCCAGTAGTATGAAGCACTTCTCCTACGAGCAGTACTTC. The encoded protein is CASSMKHFSYEQYF.